This TCR beta chain was sequenced for a study of Graves' ophthalmopathy and Graves' hyperthyroidism. Orbital computed tomography, thyroid ultrasound, TRAb, serum thyroxine and clinical symptoms formed the basis of diagnosis. RNA transcripts were the source from which TCR beta CDR3 regions were amplified. Second-round multiplex PCR came after first-round RT-PCR with HTBI primers. TCRdb called the multiplex PCR reads again in MiXCR, with one record for every CDR3 protein. This sample has hundreds of thousands of distinct CDR3 sequences, with 22% found just once. This clonotype appeared a few times. The antigen remains undetermined. A much bigger clone sits one base away, suggesting this may be a read error. Germline loops: CDR1 SGHVS, CDR2 FQNEAQ. The CDR3 totals 16 residues. The study, taken as a whole, reports: Most expanded thyroid clonotypes above 0.001 frequency also appeared in blood. Using 13 signatures, a model distinguished ophthalmopathy from stable hyperthyroidism, reaching about 87% sensitivity and around 81% specificity. Ophthalmopathy progression was predicted with 55% to 71% sensitivity and about 74% specificity.

Sequenced: peripheral blood. This clonotype was sampled from a woman between 18 and 29 years old with stable Graves' hyperthyroidism. Some clones in this sample may be carry-over from other donors' samples. This sequence joins TRBV7-8 and TRBJ2-5; 9 bases agree with TRBD1. CDR3 DNA: TGTGCCAGCAGCTCCTTGAGCTACAGGGGGCCAGAGACCAAGTACTTC. It codes for CASSSLSYRGPETKYF.